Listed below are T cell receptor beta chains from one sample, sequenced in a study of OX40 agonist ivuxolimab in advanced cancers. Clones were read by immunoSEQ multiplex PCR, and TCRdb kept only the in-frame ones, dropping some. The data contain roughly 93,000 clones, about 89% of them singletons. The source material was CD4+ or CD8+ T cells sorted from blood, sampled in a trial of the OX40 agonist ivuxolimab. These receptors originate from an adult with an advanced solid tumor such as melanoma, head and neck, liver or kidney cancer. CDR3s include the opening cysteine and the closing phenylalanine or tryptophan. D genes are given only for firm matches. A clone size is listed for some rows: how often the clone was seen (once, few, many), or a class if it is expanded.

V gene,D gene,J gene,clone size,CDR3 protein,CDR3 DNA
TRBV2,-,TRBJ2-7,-,CASRLEDYEQYF,TGTGCCAGCAGGTTGGAAGACTACGAGCAGTACTTC
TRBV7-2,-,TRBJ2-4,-,CASSQPGSLQYF,TGTGCCAGCAGCCAGCCGGGGTCCCTTCAGTACTTC
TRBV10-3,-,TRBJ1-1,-,CAISGDPGYTEAFF,TGTGCCATCAGTGGGGACCCAGGGTACACTGAAGCTTTCTTT
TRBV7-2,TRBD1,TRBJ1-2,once,CASGQATYGYTF,TGTGCCAGTGGACAGGCGACCTATGGCTACACCTTC
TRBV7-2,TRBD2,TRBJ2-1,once,CASSRTSGSYNEQFF,TGTGCCAGCAGCCGGACTAGCGGTAGTTACAATGAGCAGTTCTTC
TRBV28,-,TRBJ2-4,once,CASIGRQAAKNIQYF,TGTGCCAGCATCGGTCGACAGGCAGCCAAAAACATTCAGTACTTC
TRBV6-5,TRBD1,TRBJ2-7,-,CASRLDRGETYEQYF,TGTGCCAGCAGATTGGACAGGGGCGAAACCTACGAGCAGTACTTC
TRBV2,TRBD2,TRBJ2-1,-,CASSGLAGGVSYNEQFF,TGTGCCAGCAGCGGACTAGCGGGAGGGGTATCCTACAATGAGCAGTTCTTC
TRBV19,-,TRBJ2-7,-,CASSDQGYGEQYF,TGTGCCAGTAGTGACCAGGGGTACGGCGAGCAGTACTTC
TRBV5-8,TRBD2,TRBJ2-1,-,CASRSYRTRNNEQFF,TGTGCCAGCAGAAGTTACCGGACTAGAAACAATGAGCAGTTCTTC
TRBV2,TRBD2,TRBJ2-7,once,CASRLLAVSHEQYF,TGTGCCAGCAGATTACTAGCGGTTTCCCACGAGCAGTACTTC
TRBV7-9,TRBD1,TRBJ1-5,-,CASSLIGRQGSNQPQHF,TGTGCCAGCAGCTTAATAGGTAGACAGGGTAGCAATCAGCCCCAGCATTTT
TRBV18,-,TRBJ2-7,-,CASSPSGGTPYEQYF,TGTGCCAGCTCACCCTCAGGGGGGACTCCCTACGAGCAGTACTTC
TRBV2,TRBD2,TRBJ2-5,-,CASTLAGYQETQYF,TGTGCCAGCACGCTAGCGGGTTACCAAGAGACCCAGTACTTC
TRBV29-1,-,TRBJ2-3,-,CSVVKSTDTQYF,TGCAGCGTTGTAAAGTCCACAGATACGCAGTATTTT
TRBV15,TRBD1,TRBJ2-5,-,CATSRDWRLNPGQLREETQYF,TGTGCCACCAGCAGAGATTGGAGATTAAATCCGGGACAGTTGAGGGAAGAGACCCAGTACTTC
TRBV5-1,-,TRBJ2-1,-,CASSLEGQVGNNEQFF,TGCGCCAGCAGCTTGGAGGGGCAGGTGGGGAACAATGAGCAGTTCTTC